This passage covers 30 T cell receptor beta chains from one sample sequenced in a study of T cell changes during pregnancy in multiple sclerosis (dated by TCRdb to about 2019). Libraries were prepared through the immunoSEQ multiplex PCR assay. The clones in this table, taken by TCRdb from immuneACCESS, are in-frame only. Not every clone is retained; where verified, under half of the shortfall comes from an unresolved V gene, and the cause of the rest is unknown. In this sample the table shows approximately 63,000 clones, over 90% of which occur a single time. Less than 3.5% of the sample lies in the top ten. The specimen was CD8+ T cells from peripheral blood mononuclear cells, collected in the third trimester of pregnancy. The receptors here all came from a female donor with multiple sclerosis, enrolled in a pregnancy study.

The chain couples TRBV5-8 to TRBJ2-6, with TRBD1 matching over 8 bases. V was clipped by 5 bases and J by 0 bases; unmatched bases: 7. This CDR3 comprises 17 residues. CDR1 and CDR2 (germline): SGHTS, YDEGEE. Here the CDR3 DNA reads TGTGCCAGCAGGGACAGGGCTATGAGCTCTGGGGCCAACGTCCTGACTTTC. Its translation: CASRDRAMSSGANVLTF.

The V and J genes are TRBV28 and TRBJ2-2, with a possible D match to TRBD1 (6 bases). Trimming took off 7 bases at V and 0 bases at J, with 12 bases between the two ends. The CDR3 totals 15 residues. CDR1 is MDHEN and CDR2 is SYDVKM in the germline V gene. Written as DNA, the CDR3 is TGTGCCAGCATTACAGGGTTGGCGAACACCGGGGAGCTGTTTTTT. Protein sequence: CASITGLANTGELFF.

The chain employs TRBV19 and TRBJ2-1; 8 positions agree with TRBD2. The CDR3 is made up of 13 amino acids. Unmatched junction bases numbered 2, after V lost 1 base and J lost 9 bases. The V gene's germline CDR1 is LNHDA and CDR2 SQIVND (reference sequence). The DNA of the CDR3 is TGTGCCAGTAGTATAGTCGGGACTAGTGAGCAGTTCTTC. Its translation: CASSIVGTSEQFF.

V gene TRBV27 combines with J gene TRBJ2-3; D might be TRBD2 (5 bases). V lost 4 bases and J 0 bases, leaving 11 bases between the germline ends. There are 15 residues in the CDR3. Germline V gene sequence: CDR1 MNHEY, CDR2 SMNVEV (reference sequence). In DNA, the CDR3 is TGTGCCAGCAGTTCGGGGATCTCTAGCACAGATACGCAGTATTTT. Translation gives CASSSGISSTDTQYF.

In nucleotides, the CDR3 is TGTGCCAGCAGTTTATGGCAGGGGGGCACTGAAGCTTTCTTT. As protein: CASSLWQGGTEAFF. V and J are TRBV27 and TRBJ1-1; 7 bases are a match to TRBD1. V gave up 1 base and J gave up 4 bases; unmatched junction bases: 3. The CDR3 is 14 amino acids. CDR1 is MNHEY and CDR2 is SMNVEV in the germline V gene (reference sequence).

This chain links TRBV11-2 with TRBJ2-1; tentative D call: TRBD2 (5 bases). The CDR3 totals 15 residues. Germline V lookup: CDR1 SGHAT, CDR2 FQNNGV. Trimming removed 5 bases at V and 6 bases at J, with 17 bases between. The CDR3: CASSPIGRVGNEQFF. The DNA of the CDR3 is TGTGCCAGCAGCCCGATTGGGAGAGTGGGCAATGAGCAGTTCTTC.

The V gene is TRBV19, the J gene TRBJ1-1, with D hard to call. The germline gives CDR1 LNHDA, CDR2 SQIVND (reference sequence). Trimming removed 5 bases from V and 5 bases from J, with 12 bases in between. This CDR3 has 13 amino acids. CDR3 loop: CASSAGDNTEAFF. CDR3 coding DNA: TGTGCCAGTAGTGCGGGCGATAATACTGAAGCTTTCTTT.

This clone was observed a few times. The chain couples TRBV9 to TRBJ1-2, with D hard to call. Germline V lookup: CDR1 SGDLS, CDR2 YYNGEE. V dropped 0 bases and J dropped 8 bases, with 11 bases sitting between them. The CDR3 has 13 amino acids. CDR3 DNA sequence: TGTGCCAGCAGCGTAGGAGAGGTCTTCGGCTACACCTTC. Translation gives CASSVGEVFGYTF.

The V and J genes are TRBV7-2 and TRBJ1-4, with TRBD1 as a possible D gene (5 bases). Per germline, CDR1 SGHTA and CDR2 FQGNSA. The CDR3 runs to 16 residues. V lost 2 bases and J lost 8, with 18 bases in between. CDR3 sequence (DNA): TGTGCCAGCAGCTTACAGGGCTTCGCCTTAGGAGAAAAACTGTTTTTT. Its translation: CASSLQGFALGEKLFF.

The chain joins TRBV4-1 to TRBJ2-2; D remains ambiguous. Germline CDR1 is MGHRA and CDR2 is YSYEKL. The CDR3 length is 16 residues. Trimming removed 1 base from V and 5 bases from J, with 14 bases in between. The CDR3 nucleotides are TGCGCCAGCAGCCAAGGCTCACTACCGACTACCGGGGAGCTGTTTTTT. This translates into CASSQGSLPTTGELFF.

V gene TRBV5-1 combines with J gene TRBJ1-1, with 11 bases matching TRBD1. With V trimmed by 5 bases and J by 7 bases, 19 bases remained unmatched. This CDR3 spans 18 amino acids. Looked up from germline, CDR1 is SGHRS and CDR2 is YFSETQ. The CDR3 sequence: CASRIGVGDRGSAGEAFF. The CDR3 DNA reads TGCGCCAGCAGGATCGGGGTTGGGGACAGGGGGTCCGCGGGTGAAGCTTTCTTT.

CDR3 sequence (DNA): TGCAGCGTTGAGGCTAGCGGAAACTACGAGCAGTACTTC. The encoded protein is CSVEASGNYEQYF. V and J are TRBV29-1 and TRBJ2-7; 7 positions match TRBD2. The CDR3 has 13 amino acids. V gave up 3 bases and J gave up 3 bases; unmatched junction bases: 5. The germline V gene encodes CDR1 SQVTM and CDR2 ANQGSEA.

For the CDR3, the DNA is TGTGCCAGCAGTGAACTAGCGGGGGGAGACAATGAGCAGTTCTTC. It encodes CASSELAGGDNEQFF. The chain recombines TRBV6-4 with TRBJ2-1; 12 bases fit TRBD2. The CDR3 has 15 amino acids. The germline CDR1 and CDR2 sequences are MRHNA and SNTAGT. V was clipped by 3 bases and J by 5 bases; unmatched bases: 2.

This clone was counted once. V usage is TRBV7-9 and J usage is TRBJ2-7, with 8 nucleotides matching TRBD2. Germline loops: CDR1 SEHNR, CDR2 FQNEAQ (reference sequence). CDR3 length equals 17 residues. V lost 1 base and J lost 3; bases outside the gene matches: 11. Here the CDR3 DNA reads TGTGCCAGCAGCTTAGGATTCGGGGAGCGGGAGAGCTACGAGCAGTACTTC. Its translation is CASSLGFGERESYEQYF.

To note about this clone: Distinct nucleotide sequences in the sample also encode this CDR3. The DNA for the CDR3 is TGTGCCAGCAGTCCCACGGGACAGGGCAATCAGCCCCAGCATTTT. This gives the protein CASSPTGQGNQPQHF. The V call is TRBV28, the J call TRBJ1-5, with 8 bases fitting TRBD1. After removal of 5 bases from V and 2 bases from J, the junction contained 5 bases not matched to a gene. Germline V gene lookup returns CDR1 MDHEN and CDR2 SYDVKM. This CDR3 is built from 15 residues.

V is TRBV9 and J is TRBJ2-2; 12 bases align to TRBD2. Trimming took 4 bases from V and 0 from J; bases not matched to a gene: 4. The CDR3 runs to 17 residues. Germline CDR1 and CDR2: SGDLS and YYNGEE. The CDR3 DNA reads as TGTGCCAGCAGCCTTGGGACTAGCGGGCCGAACACCGGGGAGCTGTTTTTT. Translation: CASSLGTSGPNTGELFF. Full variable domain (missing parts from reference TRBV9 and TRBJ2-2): DSGVTQTPKHLITATGQRVTLRCSPRSGDLSVYWYQQSLDQGLQFLIQYYNGEERAKGNILERFSAQQFPDLHSELNLSSLELGDSALYFCASSLGTSGPNTGELFFGEGSRLTVL.

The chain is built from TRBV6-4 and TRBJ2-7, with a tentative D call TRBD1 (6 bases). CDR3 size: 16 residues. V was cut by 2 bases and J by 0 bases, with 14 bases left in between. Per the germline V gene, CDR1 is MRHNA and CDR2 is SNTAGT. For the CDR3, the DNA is TGTGCCAGCAGTGACGCCTACAGGGAACTCTCCTACGAGCAGTACTTC. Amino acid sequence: CASSDAYRELSYEQYF.

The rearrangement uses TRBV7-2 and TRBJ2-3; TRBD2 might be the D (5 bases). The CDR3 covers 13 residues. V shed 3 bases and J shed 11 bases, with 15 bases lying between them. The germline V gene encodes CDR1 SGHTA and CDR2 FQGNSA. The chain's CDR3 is CASSLAGGDGQYF. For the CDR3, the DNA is TGTGCCAGCAGCTTGGCGGGCGGCGACGGGCAGTATTTT.

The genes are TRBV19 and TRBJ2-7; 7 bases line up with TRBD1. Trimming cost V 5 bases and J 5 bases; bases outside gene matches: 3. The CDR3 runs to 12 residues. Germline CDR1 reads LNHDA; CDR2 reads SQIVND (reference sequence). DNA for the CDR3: TGTGCCAGTAGTGCGACAGGGAACGAGCAGTACTTC. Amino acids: CASSATGNEQYF.

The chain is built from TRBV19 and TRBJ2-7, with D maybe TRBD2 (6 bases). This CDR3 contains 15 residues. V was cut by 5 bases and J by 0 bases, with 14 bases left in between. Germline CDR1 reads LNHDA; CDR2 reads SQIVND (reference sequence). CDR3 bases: TGTGCCAGTAGTTCGGCGGGGCCCTACTCCTACGAGCAGTACTTC. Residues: CASSSAGPYSYEQYF.

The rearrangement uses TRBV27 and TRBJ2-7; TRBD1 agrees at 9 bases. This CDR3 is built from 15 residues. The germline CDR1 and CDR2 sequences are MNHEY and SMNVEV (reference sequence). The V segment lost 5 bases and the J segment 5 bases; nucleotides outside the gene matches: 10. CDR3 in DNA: TGTGCCAGCAGTCCCCTACTCAGGACAGGGGACGAGCAGTACTTC. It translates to CASSPLLRTGDEQYF.

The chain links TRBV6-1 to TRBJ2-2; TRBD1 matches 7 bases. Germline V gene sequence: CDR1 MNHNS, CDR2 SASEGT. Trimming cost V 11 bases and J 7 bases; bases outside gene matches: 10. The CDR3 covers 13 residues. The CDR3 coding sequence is TGTGCCGGCTACAGGGGATTGGGCGGGGAGCTGTTTTTT. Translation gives CAGYRGLGGELFF.

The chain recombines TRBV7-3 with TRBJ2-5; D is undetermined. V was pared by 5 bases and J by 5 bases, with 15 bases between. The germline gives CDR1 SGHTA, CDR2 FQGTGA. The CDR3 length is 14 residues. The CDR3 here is CASSPSGQWETQYF. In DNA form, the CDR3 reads TGTGCCAGCAGCCCCTCTGGGCAGTGGGAGACCCAGTACTTC.

CDR3 in amino acids: CASSYYTSGTGAEQYF. DNA for the CDR3: TGTGCCAGCAGTTACTACACCTCCGGGACAGGGGCCGAGCAGTACTTC. The rearrangement links TRBV6-5 to TRBJ2-7, with TRBD1 matching 10 bases. The V gene's germline CDR1 is MNHEY and CDR2 SVGAGI. The CDR3 sequence is 16 residues long. J was trimmed by 6 bases and V by 1 base; bases with no gene match: 9.

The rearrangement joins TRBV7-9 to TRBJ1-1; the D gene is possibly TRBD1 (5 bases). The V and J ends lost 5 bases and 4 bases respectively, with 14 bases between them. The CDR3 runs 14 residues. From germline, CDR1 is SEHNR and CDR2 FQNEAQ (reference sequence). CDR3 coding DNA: TGTGCCAGCAGCCCGGGCGGGGGAGGCACTGAAGCTTTCTTT. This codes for CASSPGGGGTEAFF.

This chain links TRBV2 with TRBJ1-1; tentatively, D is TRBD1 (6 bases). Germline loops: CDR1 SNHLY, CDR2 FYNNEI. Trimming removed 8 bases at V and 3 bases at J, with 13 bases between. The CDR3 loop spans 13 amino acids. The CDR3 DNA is TGTGCCAGCCTGGGGGGGCGCCACACTGAAGCTTTCTTT. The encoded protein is CASLGGRHTEAFF.

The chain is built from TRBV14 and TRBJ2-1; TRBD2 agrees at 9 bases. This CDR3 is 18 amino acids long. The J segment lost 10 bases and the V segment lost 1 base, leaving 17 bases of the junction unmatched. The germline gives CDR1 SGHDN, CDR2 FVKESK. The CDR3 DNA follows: TGTGCCAGCAGCCAAGTGTCGGGTTCGGTAGCGGGAGTCTTAGAGCAGTTCTTC. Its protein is CASSQVSGSVAGVLEQFF.

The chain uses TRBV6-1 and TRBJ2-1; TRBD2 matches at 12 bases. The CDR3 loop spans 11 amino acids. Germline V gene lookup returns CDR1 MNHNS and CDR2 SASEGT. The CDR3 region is CGCTSGRMEFF. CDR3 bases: TGTGGTTGTACTAGCGGGAGGATGGAGTTCTTC.

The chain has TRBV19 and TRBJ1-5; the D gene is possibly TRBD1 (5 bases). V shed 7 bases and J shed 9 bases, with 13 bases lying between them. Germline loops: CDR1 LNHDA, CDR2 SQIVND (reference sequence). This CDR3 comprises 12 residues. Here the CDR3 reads CASNQGSVPQHF. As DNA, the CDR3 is TGTGCCAGTAACCAGGGTAGTGTGCCCCAGCATTTT.

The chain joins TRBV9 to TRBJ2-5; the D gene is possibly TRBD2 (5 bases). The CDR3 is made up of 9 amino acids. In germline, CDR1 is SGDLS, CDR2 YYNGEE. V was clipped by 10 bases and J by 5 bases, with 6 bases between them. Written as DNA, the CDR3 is TGTGCCTCGGGGGAGACCCAGTACTTC. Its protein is CASGETQYF. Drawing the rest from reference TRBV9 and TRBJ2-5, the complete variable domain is DSGVTQTPKHLITATGQRVTLRCSPRSGDLSVYWYQQSLDQGLQFLIQYYNGEERAKGNILERFSAQQFPDLHSELNLSSLELGDSALYFCASGETQYFGPGTRLLVL.